A single sample is the source of the 6 T cell receptor beta chains below, sequenced in a study of blood T cell repertoires in COVID-19. The table came from immunoSEQ multiplex PCR; TCRdb's copy has only in-frame clones and leaves some out. The sample holds around 150,000 clones, over 70% seen once. Sequences were obtained from peripheral blood. The receptor source for this set is a man in his 60s with active or convalescent COVID-19.

The V call is TRBV5-6, the J call TRBJ2-1, with D perhaps TRBD1 (5 bases). The length of the CDR3 is 14 residues. V was shortened by 1 base and J by 7 bases, with 12 bases between the two germline ends. Germline V gene data show CDR1 as SGHDT and CDR2 as YYEEEE. Here the CDR3 reads CASSLTTDRNEQFF. CDR3 in DNA: TGTGCCAGCAGCTTGACGACAGACCGTAATGAGCAGTTCTTC.

This sequence joins TRBV11-2 and TRBJ2-7, with 9 bases identical to TRBD1. The trim removed 4 bases at V and 3 bases at J, leaving 10 bases unmatched. The germline CDR1 and CDR2 sequences are SGHAT and FQNNGV. This CDR3 has 16 residues. CDR3 in amino acids: CASSYGRDRVNYEQYF. The CDR3 bases are TGTGCCAGCAGCTACGGCCGGGACAGGGTGAACTACGAGCAGTACTTC.

The chain uses TRBV29-1 and TRBJ2-3; 7 positions agree with TRBD1. The CDR3 length is 14 residues. The germline V gene has CDR1 SQVTM and CDR2 ANQGSEA. Losses at the gene ends were 4 bases for V and 2 bases for J; bases not matched to a gene: 6. The CDR3 DNA is TGCAGCGTTGTAGGGACAGCAATCACAGATACGCAGTATTTT. It codes for CSVVGTAITDTQYF.

This clone was counted a few times. This chain links TRBV9 with TRBJ2-7, with 8 bases fitting TRBD2. With 4 bases clipped from V and 5 bases from J, the junction kept 8 bases outside the gene matches. Germline V gene lookup returns CDR1 SGDLS and CDR2 YYNGEE. This CDR3 has 14 residues. As DNA, the CDR3 is TGTGCCAGCAGCCGGGGACTAGGGAACGACGAGCAGTACTTC. It is translated as CASSRGLGNDEQYF.

CDR3 bases: TGTGCCAGCACCCGCGGGGGTTCCTACGAGCAGTACTTC. This gives the protein CASTRGGSYEQYF. V usage is TRBV7-2 and J usage is TRBJ2-7, with 7 nucleotides matching TRBD2. The V segment lost 7 bases and the J segment 1 base; nucleotides outside the gene matches: 4. Per germline, CDR1 SGHTA and CDR2 FQGNSA. The CDR3 loop spans 13 amino acids.

The chain recombines TRBV18 with TRBJ2-7; possibly TRBD1 for D (6 bases). The V end lost 1 base, the J end lost 11 bases, and 27 bases lay between the germline ends. The CDR3 extends over 17 amino acids. CDR1 is KGHSH, CDR2 LQKENI, per germline. The CDR3 nucleotides are TGTGCCAGCTCACCACGGATTATATCAGGGGATATGACAGAAGAGTACTTC. Amino acids: CASSPRIISGDMTEEYF.